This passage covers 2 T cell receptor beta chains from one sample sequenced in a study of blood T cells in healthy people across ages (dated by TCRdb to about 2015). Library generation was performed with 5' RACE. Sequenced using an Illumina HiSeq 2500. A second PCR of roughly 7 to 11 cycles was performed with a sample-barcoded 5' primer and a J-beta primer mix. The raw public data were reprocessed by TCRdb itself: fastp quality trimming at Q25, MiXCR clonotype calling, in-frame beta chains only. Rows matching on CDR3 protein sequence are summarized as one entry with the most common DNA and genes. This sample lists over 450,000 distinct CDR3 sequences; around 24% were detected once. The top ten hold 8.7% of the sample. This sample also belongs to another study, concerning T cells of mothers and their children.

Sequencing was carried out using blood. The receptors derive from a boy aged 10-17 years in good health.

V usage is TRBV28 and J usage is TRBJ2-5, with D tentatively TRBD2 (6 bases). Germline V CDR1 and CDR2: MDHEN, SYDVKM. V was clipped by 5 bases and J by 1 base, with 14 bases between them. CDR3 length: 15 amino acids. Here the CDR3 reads CASSGGGSLQETQYF. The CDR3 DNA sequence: TGTGCCAGCAGTGGGGGAGGCAGCCTCCAAGAGACCCAGTACTTC.

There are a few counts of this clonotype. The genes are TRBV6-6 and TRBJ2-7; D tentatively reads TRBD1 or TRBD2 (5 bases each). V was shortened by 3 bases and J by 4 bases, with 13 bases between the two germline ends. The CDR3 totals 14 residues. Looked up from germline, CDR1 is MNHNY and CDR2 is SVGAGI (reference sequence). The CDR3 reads CASSYGGSAYEQYF. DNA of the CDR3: TGTGCCAGCAGTTATGGGGGTTCTGCTTACGAGCAGTACTTC.